This is a list of T cell receptor beta chains from one sample in a study of pediatric ulcerative colitis. Sequencing used immunoSEQ multiplex PCR; TCRdb keeps in-frame clones, though not all of them. This sample carries tens of thousands of clones, over 65% of them seen once, and the ten largest clones take 5.2%. Sequencing was performed on blood. These receptors all come from a boy aged 5 to 17 with moderate ulcerative colitis. Each CDR3 is given with its conserved first and last residue. The D gene is left open where the match is weak. Clone size, where shown, is once, few, many, or a class for clones that have expanded.

TRBV7-9	TRBD1	NA	TRBJ2-1	CASSFRDRYNEQFF	TGTGCCAGCAGCTTCCGGGACAGGTACAATGAGCAGTTCTTC
TRBV27	TRBD2	NA	TRBJ2-1	CASKLRTSGYNEQFF	TGTGCCAGCAAACTTCGGACTAGCGGTTACAATGAGCAGTTCTTC
TRBV5-6	NA	few	TRBJ1-6	CASTPGSPLHF	TGTGCCAGCACTCCCGGTTCACCCCTCCACTTT
TRBV5-4	NA	NA	TRBJ2-7	CASSGVQGSHEQYF	TGTGCCAGCAGCGGTGTACAGGGTAGCCACGAGCAGTACTTC
TRBV2	NA	NA	TRBJ2-5	CASTQGGLVKTQYF	TGTGCCAGCACCCAGGGGGGACTAGTAAAGACCCAGTACTTC
TRBV9	TRBD2	NA	TRBJ2-7	CASSVEWRGDEQYF	TGTGCCAGCAGCGTAGAGTGGCGGGGGGACGAGCAGTACTTC
TRBV10-1	NA	few	TRBJ1-1	CASSESLAGGTEAFF	TGCGCCAGCAGTGAGTCATTGGCCGGGGGCACTGAAGCTTTCTTT
TRBV9	NA	NA	TRBJ1-5	CASSPNQGQPQHF	TGTGCCAGCAGCCCTAACCAGGGGCAGCCCCAGCATTTT
TRBV10-3	NA	NA	TRBJ2-3	CAIRDRSSTDTQYF	TGTGCCATCAGAGACAGATCTAGCACAGATACGCAGTATTTT
TRBV18	TRBD2	NA	TRBJ2-3	CASSPVTSGWTDTQYF	TGTGCCAGCTCACCAGTGACTAGCGGCTGGACAGATACGCAGTATTTT
TRBV5-6	TRBD2	NA	TRBJ2-3	CASSLVGGSTDTQYF	TGTGCCAGCAGCTTGGTGGGGGGGAGCACAGATACGCAGTATTTT
TRBV11-2	NA	NA	TRBJ2-7	CASSPRYRPNVDF	TGTGCCAGCAGCCCCCGCTATCGACCGAACGTGGACTTC
TRBV30	TRBD2	NA	TRBJ2-7	CAWSTSGRGSYEQYF	TGTGCCTGGAGTACCTCCGGGAGGGGATCCTACGAGCAGTACTTC
TRBV29-1	NA	NA	TRBJ2-3	CSPVGPRRAQYF	TGCAGCCCAGTCGGTCCTAGGAGGGCGCAGTATTTT
TRBV6-4	TRBD2	NA	TRBJ2-7	CASSVEREGPYEQYF	TGTGCCAGCAGTGTAGAGCGGGAGGGTCCCTACGAGCAGTACTTC
TRBV18	TRBD1	NA	TRBJ1-3	CASPTGGRSNTIYF	TGTGCCAGCCCGACAGGGGGCCGTTCGAACACCATATATTTT
TRBV19	NA	NA	TRBJ2-7	CASSADRFYEQYF	TGTGCCAGTAGTGCTGACAGGTTCTACGAGCAGTACTTC
TRBV19	NA	few	TRBJ2-7	CASSIDLGEQYF	TGTGCCAGTAGTATAGATCTTGGCGAGCAGTACTTC
TRBV19	TRBD1	few	TRBJ1-6	CASHFRDRPRSPLHF	TGTGCCAGTCACTTTCGGGACAGGCCGCGTTCACCCCTCCACTTT
TRBV5-6	NA	NA	TRBJ2-1	CASSGTDIGKSNEQFF	TGTGCCAGCAGCGGAACGGACATAGGGAAGTCCAATGAGCAGTTCTTC
TRBV5-4	NA	NA	TRBJ1-1	CASSPGPPLNTEAFF	TGTGCCAGCAGCCCTGGACCGCCTTTGAACACTGAAGCTTTCTTT
TRBV30	NA	once	TRBJ2-3	CASTLLSEGSQYF	TGTGCCTCCACCCTCCTAAGCGAAGGTTCGCAGTATTTT
TRBV13	TRBD2	NA	TRBJ2-7	CASSSLAGGSSYEQYF	TGTGCCAGCAGTTCTCTAGCGGGGGGAAGCTCCTACGAGCAGTACTTC
TRBV29-1	NA	NA	TRBJ2-7	CSVEETGPRYEQYF	TGCAGTGTTGAAGAGACAGGCCCCAGGTACGAGCAGTACTTC
TRBV5-1	TRBD1	NA	TRBJ1-1	CASSKSGTAMNTEAFF	TGCGCCAGCAGCAAATCCGGGACAGCTATGAACACTGAAGCTTTCTTT